The entry below describes one T cell receptor (beta chain). TCRdb keeps only in-frame clones here, not all; method: immunoSEQ multiplex PCR. Found here are approximately 140,000 clones, approximately 94% of them singletons; the top ten hold around 13%. The entry originates in a study of control samples from healthy donors and cancer patients. V trimming: 3 bases; J trimming: 8 bases; junction bases outside the gene matches: 4. This CDR3 has 14 amino acids. Germline CDR1 SGHTA, CDR2 FQGNSA. Input material: blood. This receptor was taken from a middle-aged man in good health. The genes are TRBV7-2 and TRBJ1-2; 12 nucleotides match TRBD1. CDR3 residues: CASSFSGQGAGYTF. DNA of the CDR3: TGTGCCAGCAGCTTCTCGGGACAGGGGGCGGGCTACACCTTC. Supplemented by reference TRBV7-2 and TRBJ1-2, the full variable domain reads GAGVSQSPSNKVTEKGKDVELRCDPISGHTALYWYRQSLGQGLEFLIYFQGNSAPDKSGLPSDRFSAERTGGSVSTLTIQRTQQEDSAVYLCASSFSGQGAGYTFGSGTRLTVV.